This T cell receptor beta chain stems from a study of T cells in localized non-small cell lung cancer. Study outcomes and limitations: Owing to sequencing of a solitary tumor region, heterogeneity cannot be discounted. With higher T cell density in blood came longer overall survival. Median detection of top 100 tumor clones in adjacent lung was roughly 61 clones. Adjacent uninvolved lung tissue had the highest T cell clonality, exceeding tumor.

The table came from immunoSEQ multiplex PCR; TCRdb's copy has only in-frame clones and leaves some out. The sample contains roughly 2,700 clones, approximately 40% of which appear only once. The CDR3 covers 15 residues. Germline CDR1 MNHGY, CDR2 SAAAGT. V was cut by 5 bases and J by 1 base, with 15 bases left in between. As regards this clone: Its antigen remains unknown.

This clonotype was sampled from a male donor aged 60 or older with stage I squamous cell lung carcinoma. The chain recombines TRBV6-8 with TRBJ2-7, with D hard to call. Sequencing used lung tumor tissue, obtained before any cancer treatment. The CDR3 coding sequence is TGTGCCAGCAGTACTGACGGTCTGAAATCCTACGAGCAGTACTTC. Amino acids: CASSTDGLKSYEQYF.